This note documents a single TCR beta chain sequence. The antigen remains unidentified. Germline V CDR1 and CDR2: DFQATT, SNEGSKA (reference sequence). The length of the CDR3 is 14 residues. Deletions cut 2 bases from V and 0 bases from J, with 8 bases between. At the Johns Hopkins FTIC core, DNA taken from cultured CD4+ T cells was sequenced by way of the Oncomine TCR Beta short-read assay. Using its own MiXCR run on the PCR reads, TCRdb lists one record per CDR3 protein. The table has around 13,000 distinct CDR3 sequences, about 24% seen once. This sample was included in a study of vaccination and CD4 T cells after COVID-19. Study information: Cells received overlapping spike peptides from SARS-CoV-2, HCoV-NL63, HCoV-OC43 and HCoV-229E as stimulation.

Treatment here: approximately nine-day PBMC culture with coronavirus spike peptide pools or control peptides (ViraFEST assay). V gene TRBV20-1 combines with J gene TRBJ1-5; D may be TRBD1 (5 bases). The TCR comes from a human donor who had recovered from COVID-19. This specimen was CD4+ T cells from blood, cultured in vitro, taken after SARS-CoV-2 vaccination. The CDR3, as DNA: TGCAGTGCTAGACAGACAGTTAGCAATCAGCCCCAGCATTTT. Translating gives CSARQTVSNQPQHF.